This is a list of T cell receptor beta chains from one sample in a study of blood T cell repertoires in COVID-19. Profiling relied on immunoSEQ multiplex PCR, and the TCRdb table lists in-frame clones only, not all of them. Of 140,000 to 150,000 clones listed, roughly 82% are singletons. Sequencing input: peripheral blood. These receptors were collected from a man in his fifties or sixties with active or convalescent COVID-19. Both conserved end residues are part of each CDR3. A D gene is named only where the DNA matches it firmly. Clone size, where shown, is once, few, many, or a class for clones that have expanded.

-	few	TRBJ1-6	TRBV2	CASSQAWSYNSPLHF	TGTGCCAGCAGCCAGGCCTGGTCCTATAATTCACCCCTCCACTTT
-	-	TRBJ1-1	TRBV11-2	CASSLVAHRVMNTEAFF	TGTGCCAGCAGCTTAGTTGCCCACAGGGTCATGAACACTGAAGCTTTCTTT
TRBD1	-	TRBJ1-5	TRBV14	CASSQTGFNQPQHF	TGTGCCAGCAGCCAGACAGGGTTCAATCAGCCCCAGCATTTT
-	-	TRBJ2-3	TRBV14	CASSPERISTDTQYF	TGTGCCAGCAGCCCGGAGCGGATCAGCACAGATACGCAGTATTTT
TRBD2	-	TRBJ2-5	TRBV7-6	CASSLAQVAGGQETQYF	TGTGCCAGCAGCTTAGCGCAAGTGGCGGGGGGACAAGAGACCCAGTACTTC
-	-	TRBJ1-2	TRBV6-5	CASSSRTGVYGYTF	TGTGCCAGCAGTTCGCGGACGGGGGTCTATGGCTACACCTTC
TRBD2	-	TRBJ2-3	TRBV6-5	CASNGLAGADTQYF	TGTGCCAGCAATGGACTAGCGGGAGCAGATACGCAGTATTTT
TRBD2	-	TRBJ2-5	TRBV7-2	CASSLGQIAGSGSETQYF	TGTGCCAGCAGCTTAGGACAGATAGCGGGCTCCGGGTCGGAGACCCAGTACTTC
-	-	TRBJ1-3	TRBV5-1	CASSLSTVSGNTIYF	TGCGCCAGCAGCTTGTCGACAGTCTCTGGAAACACCATATATTTT
-	-	TRBJ1-5	TRBV6-2/TRBV6-3	CASSTTGRNNQPQHF	TGTGCCAGCAGTACAACAGGTAGGAACAATCAGCCCCAGCATTTT
-	-	TRBJ2-5	TRBV3-1/TRBV3-2	CASSQDRRSIQYF	TGTGCCAGCAGCCAAGACCGTAGAAGCATCCAGTACTTC
TRBD2	-	TRBJ2-1	TRBV24-1	CATSDSRGSLDEQFF	TGTGCCACCAGTGATTCTCGCGGGAGCCTGGATGAGCAGTTCTTC
-	-	TRBJ1-1	TRBV11-2	CASSLETGNTEAFF	TGTGCCAGCAGCTTAGAGACAGGGAACACTGAAGCTTTCTTT
TRBD1	-	TRBJ1-2	TRBV5-4	CASSDGQGEYYGYTF	TGTGCCAGCAGCGATGGACAGGGCGAATACTATGGCTACACCTTC
-	-	TRBJ1-1	TRBV7-9	CASLESGGAFSPEAFF	TGTGCCAGCCTCGAGTCTGGGGGCGCCTTTAGTCCTGAAGCTTTCTTT
-	-	TRBJ1-2	TRBV11-2	CASSQGVNYGYTF	TGTGCCAGCAGCCAAGGGGTTAACTATGGCTACACCTTC
TRBD1	-	TRBJ1-1	TRBV6-5	CASSNRDRANTEAFF	TGTGCCAGCAGTAACCGGGACAGGGCGAACACTGAAGCTTTCTTT
-	-	TRBJ1-1	TRBV29-1	CSVVSVMNTEAFF	TGCAGCGTTGTTAGCGTCATGAACACTGAAGCTTTCTTT
-	-	TRBJ1-1	TRBV19	CASRYDRRNTEAFF	TGTGCCAGTCGGTATGACAGGAGGAACACTGAAGCTTTCTTT
-	-	TRBJ1-1	TRBV11-2	CASSLETQGLGEAFF	TGTGCCAGCAGCTTAGAGACACAGGGCTTAGGTGAAGCTTTCTTT
TRBD2	-	TRBJ2-1	TRBV24-1	CATSDLGLAGNNEQFF	TGTGCCACCAGTGATTTGGGACTAGCGGGGAACAATGAGCAGTTCTTC
-	-	TRBJ1-3	TRBV6-6	CASSYSTVGNTIYF	TGTGCCAGCAGTTACTCGACAGTTGGAAACACCATATATTTT
TRBD1	once	TRBJ1-2	TRBV27	CASSFLGGINYGYTF	TGTGCCAGCAGTTTCTTAGGGGGCATTAACTATGGCTACACCTTC
TRBD2	-	TRBJ2-5	TRBV5-1	CASSWGTSGGQETQYF	TGCGCCAGCAGCTGGGGGACTAGCGGGGGACAAGAGACCCAGTACTTC
-	-	TRBJ1-2	TRBV6-5	CASRSADYGYTF	TGTGCCAGCCGCTCGGCGGACTATGGCTACACCTTC
TRBD1	-	TRBJ1-2	TRBV18	CASSPGTGGSQGYTF	TGTGCCAGCTCACCAGGGACAGGGGGATCTCAGGGCTACACCTTC
-	-	TRBJ2-5	TRBV14	CASSQERGQETQYF	TGTGCCAGCAGCCAAGAACGAGGGCAAGAGACCCAGTACTTC
TRBD1	-	TRBJ1-1	TRBV9	CASSVGGDRDAEAFF	TGTGCCAGCAGCGTAGGTGGGGACAGGGACGCTGAAGCTTTCTTT
TRBD1	-	TRBJ1-5	TRBV6-5	CASRRDRGSEQPQHF	TGTGCCAGCAGAAGGGACAGGGGAAGTGAGCAGCCCCAGCATTTT
-	-	TRBJ2-3	TRBV24-1	CATSDLKGRADTQYF	TGTGCCACCAGTGATTTGAAGGGGCGTGCAGATACGCAGTATTTT
TRBD2	-	TRBJ2-3	TRBV3-1/TRBV3-2	CASSSIAGTSTDTQYF	TGTGCCAGCAGCAGTATAGCGGGGACTAGCACAGATACGCAGTATTTT
-	-	TRBJ2-1	TRBV7-2	CASSFLNEQFF	TGTGCCAGCAGCTTTCTGAATGAGCAGTTCTTC
-	-	TRBJ1-2	TRBV24-1	CATSDFAVSYGYTF	TGTGCCACCAGTGATTTTGCGGTGAGCTATGGCTACACCTTC
TRBD2	-	TRBJ2-2	TRBV3-1/TRBV3-2	CASSQTRGGVPGELFF	TGTGCCAGCAGCCAGACACGGGGGGGCGTCCCCGGGGAGCTGTTTTTT
-	-	TRBJ1-1	TRBV6-4	CASSDGRRGAFF	TGTGCCAGCAGTGACGGGCGGCGGGGGGCTTTCTTT
TRBD2	-	TRBJ2-1	TRBV7-2	CASSFLADSYNEQFF	TGTGCCAGCAGCTTTCTAGCGGATTCCTACAATGAGCAGTTCTTC
TRBD2	-	TRBJ2-1	TRBV28	CASSPRLAGGTEQFF	TGTGCCAGCAGCCCACGACTAGCGGGAGGAACTGAGCAGTTCTTC
TRBD2	-	TRBJ2-1	TRBV9	CASSPGTSGRTSPRGNEQFF	TGTGCCAGCAGCCCCGGGACTAGCGGGAGGACCTCCCCGAGGGGGAATGAGCAGTTCTTC
-	-	TRBJ2-1	TRBV5-1	CASATRSGSYNEQFF	TGCGCCAGCGCAACCCGATCAGGCTCCTACAATGAGCAGTTCTTC
TRBD1	once	TRBJ1-2	TRBV6-6	CASRHPGQSHGYTF	TGTGCCAGCAGACACCCGGGACAGAGTCATGGCTACACCTTC
TRBD1	-	TRBJ1-4	TRBV7-2	CASSLWTGGNNEKLFF	TGTGCCAGCAGCTTGTGGACAGGCGGGAATAATGAAAAACTGTTTTTT
-	-	TRBJ2-7	TRBV5-1	CASSRSGAYEQYF	TGCGCCAGCAGTAGGTCCGGGGCCTACGAGCAGTACTTC
-	-	TRBJ1-1	TRBV7-6	CASSLVPHSVSGDTEAFF	TGTGCCAGCAGCTTAGTACCCCACTCGGTATCCGGAGATACTGAAGCTTTCTTT
-	once	TRBJ1-4	TRBV12-3/TRBV12-4	CASSLGAGEKLFF	TGTGCCAGCAGTTTGGGGGCGGGTGAAAAACTGTTTTTT
TRBD2	-	TRBJ2-1	TRBV7-9	CASSSGGALSSYNEQFF	TGTGCCAGCAGCTCGGGGGGAGCTCTGAGCTCCTACAATGAGCAGTTCTTC
-	-	TRBJ1-4	TRBV18	CASSPQEGSNEKLFF	TGTGCCAGCTCACCACAAGAGGGATCTAATGAAAAACTGTTTTTT
-	-	TRBJ2-7	TRBV7-2	CASSLEIGEQYF	TGTGCCAGCAGCTTAGAGATCGGGGAGCAGTACTTC
-	-	TRBJ1-1	TRBV11-3	CASSPQGRVNTEAFF	TGTGCCAGCAGCCCCCAGGGCAGGGTGAACACTGAAGCTTTCTTT
-	-	TRBJ1-5	TRBV5-8	CASSLDLGQPQHF	TGTGCCAGCAGCTTGGACCTCGGGCAGCCCCAGCATTTT
-	-	TRBJ1-3	TRBV13	CASSLRSASGNTIYF	TGTGCCAGCAGCTTGAGGTCTGCTTCTGGAAACACCATATATTTT
TRBD2	-	TRBJ2-2	TRBV18	CASSPGGTNTGELFF	TGTGCCAGCTCACCCGGGGGGACGAACACCGGGGAGCTGTTTTTT
-	-	TRBJ1-1	TRBV10-3	CAISDDFEAFF	TGTGCCATCAGTGACGACTTTGAAGCTTTCTTT